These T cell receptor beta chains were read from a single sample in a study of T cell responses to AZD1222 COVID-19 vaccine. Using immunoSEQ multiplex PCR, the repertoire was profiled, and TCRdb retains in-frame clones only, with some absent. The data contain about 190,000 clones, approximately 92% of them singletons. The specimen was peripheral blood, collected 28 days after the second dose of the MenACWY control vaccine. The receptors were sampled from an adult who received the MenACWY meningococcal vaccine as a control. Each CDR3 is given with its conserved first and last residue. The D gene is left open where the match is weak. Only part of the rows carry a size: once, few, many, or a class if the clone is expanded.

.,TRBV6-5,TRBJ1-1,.,CASLFVGTEAFF,TGTGCCAGCCTGTTCGTTGGCACTGAAGCTTTCTTT
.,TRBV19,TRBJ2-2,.,CASSIESLTGLWTGELFF,TGTGCCAGTAGTATAGAGTCCCTAACGGGGCTTTGGACCGGGGAGCTGTTTTTT
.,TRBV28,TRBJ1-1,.,CASGTGMPFEAFF,TGTGCCAGCGGAACGGGCATGCCCTTCGAAGCTTTCTTT
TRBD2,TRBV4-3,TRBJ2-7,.,CASSRGTSGGSSYEQYF,TGCGCCAGCAGCCGTGGGACTAGCGGGGGATCTTCCTACGAGCAGTACTTC
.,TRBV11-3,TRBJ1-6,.,CASSLGEPNSPLHF,TGTGCCAGCAGCTTAGGGGAACCCAATTCACCCCTCCACTTT
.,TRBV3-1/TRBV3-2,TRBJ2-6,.,CASTRGPSSGANVLTF,TGTGCCAGCACCCGGGGCCCCAGCTCTGGGGCCAACGTCCTGACTTTC
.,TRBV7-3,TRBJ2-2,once,CASSLLGGGGTGELFF,TGTGCCAGCAGCTTACTCGGGGGAGGTGGCACCGGGGAGCTGTTTTTT
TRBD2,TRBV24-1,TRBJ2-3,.,CATSDSTSGRGDTQYF,TGTGCCACCAGTGATTCGACTAGCGGGAGAGGAGATACGCAGTATTTT
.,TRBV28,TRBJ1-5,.,CASTPTPGLSNQPQHF,TGTGCCAGCACCCCAACGCCCGGATTGAGCAATCAGCCCCAGCATTTT
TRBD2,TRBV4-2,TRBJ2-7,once,CASSHPLGGTSGDEQYF,TGTGCCAGCAGCCACCCCCTAGGTGGGACTAGCGGAGACGAGCAGTACTTC
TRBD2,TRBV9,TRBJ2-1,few,CASSVGGSGREQFF,TGTGCCAGCAGCGTAGGGGGTAGCGGGAGGGAGCAGTTCTTC
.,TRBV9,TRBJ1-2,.,CASSVRRGGYTF,TGTGCCAGCAGCGTACGCCGGGGTGGCTACACCTTC
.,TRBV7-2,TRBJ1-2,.,CASSFSGNYGYTF,TGTGCCAGCAGCTTTTCAGGGAACTATGGCTACACCTTC
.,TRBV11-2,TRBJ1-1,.,CASSLGNSWMNTEAFF,TGTGCCAGCAGCTTGGGTAACAGCTGGATGAACACTGAAGCTTTCTTT
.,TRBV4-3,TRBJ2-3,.,CASSQAGLDTQYF,TGCGCCAGCAGCCAAGCAGGACTAGATACGCAGTATTTT
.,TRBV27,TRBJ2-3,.,CASSLYGFSTDTQYF,TGTGCCAGCAGTTTATACGGGTTTAGCACAGATACGCAGTATTTT
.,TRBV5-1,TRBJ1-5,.,CASSLAGGNQPQHF,TGCGCCAGCAGCTTGGCAGGGGGCAATCAGCCCCAGCATTTT
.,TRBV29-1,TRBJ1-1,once,CTAGAEAFF,TGCACCGCGGGGGCTGAAGCTTTCTTT
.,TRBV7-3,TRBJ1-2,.,CASSSTRTDYGYTF,TGTGCCAGCAGCTCCACCAGGACAGATTATGGCTACACCTTC
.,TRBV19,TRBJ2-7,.,CASSIGQGAYEQYF,TGTGCCAGTAGTATTGGGCAGGGCGCCTACGAGCAGTACTTC
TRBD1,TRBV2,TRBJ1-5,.,CASSDRGSNQPQHF,TGTGCCAGCAGCGACAGGGGGAGCAATCAGCCCCAGCATTTT
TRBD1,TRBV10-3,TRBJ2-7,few,CAISADRGPYEQYF,TGTGCCATCAGCGCGGACAGGGGGCCCTACGAGCAGTACTTC
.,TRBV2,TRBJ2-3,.,CASSGGVSTDTQYF,TGTGCCAGCAGTGGGGGGGTGAGCACAGATACGCAGTATTTT
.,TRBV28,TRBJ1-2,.,CASSSRGPGYTF,TGTGCCAGCAGTTCCCGGGGGCCGGGCTACACCTTC
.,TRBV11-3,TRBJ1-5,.,CASSLDSSNQPQHF,TGTGCCAGCAGCTTAGACTCTAGCAATCAGCCCCAGCATTTT
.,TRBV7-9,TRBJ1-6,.,CASSFGIPPLHF,TGTGCCAGCAGCTTCGGGATTCCACCCCTCCACTTT
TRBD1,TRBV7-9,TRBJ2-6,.,CASSPTGTGANVLTF,TGTGCCAGCAGCCCGACAGGGACCGGGGCCAACGTCCTGACTTTC
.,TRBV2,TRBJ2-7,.,CASNKLGNADEQYF,TGTGCCAGTAACAAGTTAGGGAATGCTGACGAGCAGTACTTC
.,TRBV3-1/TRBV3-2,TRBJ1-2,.,CASSQEAAGYGYTF,TGTGCCAGCAGCCAAGAAGCCGCGGGCTATGGCTACACCTTC